Described below is a single TCR beta chain sequence and its context. Germline trimming cut 0 bases from V and 5 bases from J; bases unmatched to any gene: 5. Germline CDR1 reads KGHSH; CDR2 reads LQKENI. CDR3 length: 16 amino acids. The sample belongs to a study of immune evolution from preneoplasia to lung adenocarcinoma. Clones were sequenced by immunoSEQ multiplex PCR, and TCRdb holds only the in-frame ones, with some missing. The table has several thousand clones, approximately 80% seen once; the top ten hold approximately 8%. Material: FFPE lung adenocarcinoma in situ tissue. The V gene is TRBV18, the J gene TRBJ2-5, with TRBD2 matching 11 bases. The receptor comes from an older donor with lung adenocarcinoma. CDR3 in amino acids: CASSPPALAGGETQYF. The CDR3 DNA follows: TGTGCCAGCTCACCACCGGCTCTAGCGGGAGGTGAGACCCAGTACTTC.